This T cell receptor beta chain was found in a study of a mutant IDH1 vaccine in newly diagnosed glioma. Background on the study: The patients received vaccinations eight times, in weeks 1, 3, 5, 7, 11, 15, 19 and 23. Vaccinations were initiated 4-6 weeks following radiotherapy alone, or were given together with temozolomide cycles. Study-level results: Changes in top peripheral clonotypes did not appear linked to pseudoprogression.

Per the germline V gene, CDR1 is PRHDT and CDR2 is FYEKMQ (reference sequence). The length of the CDR3 is 15 residues. Indicated time point: week 5, during vaccination. Every vaccine dose comprised 300 ug of mutant IDH1 20-mer peptide plus topical imiquimod. The assay was immunoSEQ multiplex PCR, and TCRdb's table has in-frame clones only and misses some. The sample has more than 55,000 clones; approximately 82% are singletons. Regarding this clone: Its antigen is still unknown.

This chain links TRBV13 with TRBJ2-5, with D uncertain. The J call may be incorrect, as the DNA end agrees better with TRBJ2-7. The sequence derives from a woman aged 18-30 years with glioma. Some clones in this sample may be carry-over from other donors' samples. The sequencing used PBMCs, collected from a glioma patient whose treatment included an IDH1 peptide vaccine. The CDR3 protein is CASSLVGQPTYEQYF. As DNA, the CDR3 is TGTGCCAGCAGCTTAGTAGGTCAGCCCACCTACGAGCAGTACTTC.